Below, 24 T cell receptor beta chains from the same sample are listed, as sequenced in a study of control samples from healthy donors and cancer patients. The repertoire was sequenced with immunoSEQ multiplex PCR; TCRdb's copy has only in-frame clones and lacks some. Of approximately 40,000 clones detected, around 80% appear once; the ten largest clones hold 20% to 25%. The sequenced sample was PBMCs. Every receptor here comes from a woman aged 55-70 years with lung cancer.

The genes are TRBV27 and TRBJ1-1; no reliable D call. There are 17 residues in the CDR3. Trimming left V 6 bases short and J 0 bases short, with 20 bases between. CDR1 and CDR2 (germline): MNHEY, SMNVEV (reference sequence). The CDR3, as DNA: TGTGCCAGCAGGCAATACAGACAAACCCTTATGAACACTGAAGCTTTCTTT. This translates into CASRQYRQTLMNTEAFF.

The CDR3 DNA sequence: TGTGCCAGCTCACCGGAGGCTAGCGGGACGTACCAAGAGACCCAGTACTTC. Protein product: CASSPEASGTYQETQYF. This chain connects TRBV18 to TRBJ2-5, with TRBD2 matching over 9 bases. CDR3 length: 17 residues. Germline V gene data show CDR1 as KGHSH and CDR2 as LQKENI. The trim removed 3 bases at V and 0 bases at J, leaving 8 bases unmatched.

CDR3 loop: CASSQVQGSGNTIYF. CDR3 nucleotide sequence: TGCGCCAGCAGCCAAGTTCAGGGCTCTGGAAACACCATATATTTT. The rearrangement links TRBV4-1 to TRBJ1-3; possibly TRBD1 for D (5 bases). The germline gives CDR1 MGHRA, CDR2 YSYEKL. V dropped 1 base and J dropped 0 bases, with 7 bases sitting between them. The CDR3 runs 15 residues.

J is TRBJ2-7 and V is TRBV5-6; 8 bases are a match to TRBD1. This CDR3 spans 14 amino acids. Germline V gives CDR1 SGHDT, CDR2 YYEEEE. Losses at the gene ends were 4 bases for V and 0 bases for J; bases not matched to a gene: 3. The CDR3 sequence: CASSRQGSSYEQYF. The DNA for the CDR3 is TGTGCCAGCAGCCGACAGGGGTCCTCCTACGAGCAGTACTTC.

The chain recombines TRBV7-3 with TRBJ2-1; tentative D call: TRBD2 (6 bases). The CDR3 sequence is 12 residues long. Trimming took off 4 bases at V and 13 bases at J, with 14 bases between the two ends. Germline loops: CDR1 SGHTA, CDR2 FQGTGA. CDR3 nucleotides: TGTGCCAGCAGCTCACGGGACTTTCGACAGTTCTTC. Its protein product is CASSSRDFRQFF.

J is TRBJ1-2 and V is TRBV29-1; D gene uncertain. This CDR3 contains 15 residues. Looked up from germline, CDR1 is SQVTM and CDR2 is ANQGSEA. Between the trimmed V and J ends, which lost 1 base and 0 bases, there was a span of 12 bases. The CDR3 spells CSVEGSKTSNYGYTF. DNA for the CDR3: TGCAGCGTTGAAGGGTCCAAAACCTCTAACTATGGCTACACCTTC.

A note on this clone: The conserved closing phenylalanine or tryptophan is absent in this CDR3, likely reflecting a read error. Because the CDR3's place on the DNA is in doubt, the DNA is left out and the CDR3 is given as listed by TCRdb. The V call is TRBV24-1, the J call TRBJ1-5. Germline V lookup: CDR1 KGHDR, CDR2 SFDVKD. The CDR3 is 8 residues long, ends included. The chain's CDR3 is CATFSSGI.

This chain connects TRBV6-2 or TRBV6-3 to TRBJ2-3; 9 bases align to TRBD2. This CDR3 is 16 amino acids long. Unmatched junction bases numbered 5, after V lost 2 bases and J lost 2 bases. Looked up from germline, CDR1 is MNHEY and CDR2 is SVGEGT. The CDR3 protein is CASSYSLAGYTDTQYF. The DNA of the CDR3 is TGTGCCAGCAGTTACAGCCTAGCGGGGTACACAGATACGCAGTATTTT.

The DNA for the CDR3 is TGTGCCAGCAGCCAACCGGAAGAAGATGGCTACACCTTC. Protein product: CASSQPEEDGYTF. The rearrangement joins TRBV4-2 to TRBJ1-2; no firm D call. The CDR3 length is 13 residues. Trimming removed 2 bases at V and 6 bases at J, with 10 bases between. CDR1 and CDR2 from the germline V gene are LGHNA and YNFKEQ.

As DNA, the CDR3 is TGTGCCAGCAGCCAATCGGGTTGGAACTATGGCTACACCTTC. Its translation: CASSQSGWNYGYTF. The chain joins TRBV14 to TRBJ1-2; D not certain. Germline-derived CDR1 and CDR2 are SGHDN and FVKESK. Deletions cut 2 bases from V and 2 bases from J, with 9 bases between. This CDR3 region has 14 residues.

The chain joins TRBV4-3 to TRBJ1-4; 11 nucleotides match TRBD1. The CDR3 runs 15 residues. Germline V lookup: CDR1 LGHNA, CDR2 YSLEER. The V and J ends lost 1 base and 8 bases, in that order; junction bases with no gene match: 3. This CDR3 reads CASSQGDRGVEKLFF. The CDR3 coding sequence is TGCGCCAGCAGCCAAGGGGACAGGGGGGTGGAAAAACTGTTTTTT.

Here the CDR3 DNA reads TGCGCCAGCAGCTTACAACAGGCCGGTGATTATGGCTACACCTTC. It is translated as CASSLQQAGDYGYTF. V is TRBV5-1 and J is TRBJ1-2, with D possibly matching TRBD1 (5 bases). This CDR3 is 15 amino acids long. Germline V lookup: CDR1 SGHRS, CDR2 YFSETQ. V lost 2 bases, J lost 5 bases, and 16 bases lay in between.

A single count supports this clone. The chain employs TRBV11-3 and TRBJ2-7; D is unresolved. The CDR3 is 13 residues long. In germline, CDR1 is SGHNT, CDR2 YENEEA. Trimming removed 2 bases at V and 1 base at J, with 6 bases between. The CDR3 DNA reads TGTGCCAGCAGCTTATACGGATCCTACGAGCAGTACTTC. Its protein product is CASSLYGSYEQYF.

This clone showed up just a few times. Compared with germline, one end of the junction differs, possibly owing to a read error. V usage is TRBV6-5 and J usage is TRBJ2-7; TRBD2 might be the D (6 bases). Germline loops: CDR1 MNHEY, CDR2 SVGAGI. The CDR3 contains 15 residues. CDR3 sequence (DNA): TGTGCCAGCAGTTACTCGATCCTAGCGCCCTATGAGCAGTACTTC. It is translated as CASSYSILAPYEQYF.

The genes are TRBV19 and TRBJ2-5; TRBD2 matches 9 bases. V was clipped by 3 bases and J by 4 bases; unmatched bases: 9. The germline V gene has CDR1 LNHDA and CDR2 SQIVND (reference sequence). The CDR3 loop spans 16 amino acids. This CDR3 is CASSIGQRGVGETQYF. The CDR3 DNA reads TGTGCCAGTAGTATCGGTCAGCGGGGGGTTGGAGAGACCCAGTACTTC.

Here the CDR3 reads CASSQGRARSGNTIYF. The CDR3 DNA reads as TGCGCCAGCAGCCAAGGCAGGGCCCGCTCTGGAAACACCATATATTTT. The chain links TRBV4-1 to TRBJ1-3; tentative D call: TRBD1 (5 bases). There are 16 residues in the CDR3. Trimming cost V 1 base and J 0 bases, with 10 bases left between them. From germline, CDR1 is MGHRA and CDR2 YSYEKL.

A few counts support this clone. J is TRBJ1-1 and V is TRBV5-6; D call uncertain. Germline V gives CDR1 SGHDT, CDR2 YYEEEE. This CDR3 has 13 residues. V was pared by 0 bases and J by 1 base, with 4 bases between. The CDR3 spells CASSLGGNTEAFF. CDR3 DNA sequence: TGTGCCAGCAGCTTGGGGGGGAACACTGAAGCTTTCTTT. Filled out from reference TRBV5-6 and TRBJ1-1, the complete variable domain reads DAGVTQSPTHLIKTRGQQVTLRCSPKSGHDTVSWYQQALGQGPQFIFQYYEEEERQRGNFPDRFSGHQFPNYSSELNVNALLLGDSALYLCASSLGGNTEAFFGQGTRLTVV.

The V gene is TRBV11-2, the J gene TRBJ1-5, with D uncertain. Deletions cut 2 bases from V and 6 bases from J, with 8 bases between. The germline V gene encodes CDR1 SGHAT and CDR2 FQNNGV. The CDR3 totals 13 residues. The CDR3 region has the DNA TGTGCCAGCAGCTTATTGGGGAGTCAGCCCCAGCATTTT. Translating gives CASSLLGSQPQHF.

The rearrangement links TRBV29-1 to TRBJ2-1; D is tentatively TRBD1 or TRBD2 (5 bases each). Germline CDR1 SQVTM, CDR2 ANQGSEA. CDR3 length: 14 amino acids. V lost 4 bases and J 0 bases, leaving 10 bases between the germline ends. The CDR3 spells CSVGGRVSYNEQFF. CDR3 coding DNA: TGCAGCGTTGGGGGACGGGTCTCCTACAATGAGCAGTTCTTC.

J is TRBJ2-3 and V is TRBV29-1, with D possibly being TRBD1 (7 bases). Germline V CDR1 and CDR2: SQVTM, ANQGSEA. V gave up 1 base and J gave up 11 bases, with 19 bases separating them. The CDR3 extends over 14 amino acids. In DNA, the CDR3 is TGCAGCGTTGAAGTTTGGGCTAGACAGGGAGGGCAGTATTTT. As protein: CSVEVWARQGGQYF.

This sequence joins TRBV25-1 and TRBJ1-1; a possible D gene is TRBD1 (6 bases). CDR1 and CDR2 (germline): MGHDK, SYGVNS. This CDR3 has 17 amino acids. The V gene lost 0 bases and the J gene lost 0 bases, with 14 bases spanning the gap. CDR3 nucleotides: TGTGCCAGCAGTGAATACCGGGGTGGGGGCCTGAACACTGAAGCTTTCTTT. Its translation: CASSEYRGGGLNTEAFF.

This chain links TRBV30 with TRBJ2-7, with D unclear. V was shortened by 3 bases and J by 9 bases, with 12 bases between the two germline ends. The CDR3 extends over 11 amino acids. CDR1 and CDR2 from the germline V gene are GTSNPN and SVGIG (reference sequence). CDR3: CAWRGATVQYF. In DNA, the CDR3 is TGTGCCTGGAGGGGCGCCACAGTGCAGTACTTC.

This clone was counted a few times. The chain recombines TRBV19 with TRBJ1-4; a possible D gene is TRBD1 (5 bases). In germline, CDR1 is LNHDA, CDR2 SQIVND (reference sequence). V lost 4 bases and J lost 4, with 16 bases in between. CDR3 length: 16 residues. The CDR3 sequence is CASSNRAVGGNEKLFF. As DNA, the CDR3 is TGTGCCAGTAGTAACCGGGCAGTGGGGGGTAATGAAAAACTGTTTTTT.

The rearrangement links TRBV18 to TRBJ2-7; D may be TRBD1 (5 bases). Germline CDR1 reads KGHSH; CDR2 reads LQKENI. The V end was cut by 2 bases, the J end by 4 bases, with 12 bases between. This CDR3 is 14 amino acids long. The CDR3 loop reads CASSPRSGLYEQYF. In DNA form, the CDR3 reads TGTGCCAGCTCACCAAGGTCAGGGTTATACGAGCAGTACTTC.